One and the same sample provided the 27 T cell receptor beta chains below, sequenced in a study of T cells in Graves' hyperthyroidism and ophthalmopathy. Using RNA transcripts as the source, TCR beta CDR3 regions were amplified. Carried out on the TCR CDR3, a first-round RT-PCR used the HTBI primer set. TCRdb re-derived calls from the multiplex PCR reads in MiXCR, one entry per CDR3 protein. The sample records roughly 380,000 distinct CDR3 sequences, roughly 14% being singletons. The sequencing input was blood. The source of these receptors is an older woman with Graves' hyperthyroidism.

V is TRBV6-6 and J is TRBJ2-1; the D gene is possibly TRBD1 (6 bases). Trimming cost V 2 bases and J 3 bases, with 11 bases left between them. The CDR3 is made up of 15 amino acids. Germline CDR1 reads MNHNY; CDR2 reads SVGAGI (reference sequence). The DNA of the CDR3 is TGTGCCAGCAGTTACGTGGACAGCCTCTACAATGAGCAGTTCTTC. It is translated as CASSYVDSLYNEQFF.

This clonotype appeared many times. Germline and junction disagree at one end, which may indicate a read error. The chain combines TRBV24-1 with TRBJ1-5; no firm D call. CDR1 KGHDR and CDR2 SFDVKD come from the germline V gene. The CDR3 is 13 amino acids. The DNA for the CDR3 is TGTGCCACCAGTGACAGGACCAATCTGCCCCAGCATTTT. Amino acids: CATSDRTNLPQHF.

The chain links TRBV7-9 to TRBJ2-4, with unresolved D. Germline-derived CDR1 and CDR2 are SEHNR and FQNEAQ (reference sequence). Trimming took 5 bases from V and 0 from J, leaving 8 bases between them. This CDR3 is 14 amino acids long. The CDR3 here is CASSTFIAKNIQYF. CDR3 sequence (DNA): TGTGCCAGCAGCACCTTTATAGCCAAAAACATTCAGTACTTC. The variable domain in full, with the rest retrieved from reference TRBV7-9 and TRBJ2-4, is DTGVSQNPRHKITKRGQNVTFRCDPISEHNRLYWYRQTLGQGPEFLTYFQNEAQLEKSRLLSDRFSAERPKGSFSTLEIQRTEQGDSAMYLCASSTFIAKNIQYFGAGTRLSVL.

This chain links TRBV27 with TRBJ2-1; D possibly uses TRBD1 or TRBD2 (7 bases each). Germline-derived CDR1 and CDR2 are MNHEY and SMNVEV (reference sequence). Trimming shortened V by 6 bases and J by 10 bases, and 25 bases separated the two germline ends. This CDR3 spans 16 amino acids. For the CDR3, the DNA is TGTGCCAGCAGCACTCCCATTAGTAGCAGGGGGGGGGAGCAGTTCTTC. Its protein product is CASSTPISSRGGEQFF.

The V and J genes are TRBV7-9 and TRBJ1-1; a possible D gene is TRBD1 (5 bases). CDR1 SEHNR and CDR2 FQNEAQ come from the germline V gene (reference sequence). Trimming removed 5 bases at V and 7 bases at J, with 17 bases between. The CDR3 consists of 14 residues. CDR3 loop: CASSPTQVRGEAFF. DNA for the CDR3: TGTGCCAGCAGCCCAACTCAGGTGAGGGGTGAAGCTTTCTTT.

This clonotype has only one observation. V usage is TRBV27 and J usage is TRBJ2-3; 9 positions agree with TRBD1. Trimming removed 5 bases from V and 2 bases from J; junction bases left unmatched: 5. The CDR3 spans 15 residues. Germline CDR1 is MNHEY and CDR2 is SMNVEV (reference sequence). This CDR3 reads CASSKQGAFTDTQYF. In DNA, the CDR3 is TGTGCCAGCAGTAAACAGGGGGCCTTCACAGATACGCAGTATTTT.

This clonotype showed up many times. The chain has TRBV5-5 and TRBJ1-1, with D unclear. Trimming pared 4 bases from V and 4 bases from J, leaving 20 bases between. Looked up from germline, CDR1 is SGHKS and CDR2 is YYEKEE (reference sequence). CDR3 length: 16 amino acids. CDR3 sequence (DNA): TGTGCCAGCAGCAAAACTATCACGGGCTTGGGCACTGAAGCTTTCTTT. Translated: CASSKTITGLGTEAFF. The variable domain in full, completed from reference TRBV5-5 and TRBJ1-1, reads DAGVTQSPTHLIKTRGQQVTLRCSPISGHKSVSWYQQVLGQGPQFIFQYYEKEERGRGNFPDRFSARQFPNYSSELNVNALLLGDSALYLCASSKTITGLGTEAFFGQGTRLTVV.

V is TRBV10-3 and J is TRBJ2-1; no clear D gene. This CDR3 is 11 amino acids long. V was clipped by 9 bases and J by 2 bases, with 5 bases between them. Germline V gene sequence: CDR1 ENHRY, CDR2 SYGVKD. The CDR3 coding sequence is TGTGCCATACGGGCCTACAATGAGCAGTTCTTC. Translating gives CAIRAYNEQFF.

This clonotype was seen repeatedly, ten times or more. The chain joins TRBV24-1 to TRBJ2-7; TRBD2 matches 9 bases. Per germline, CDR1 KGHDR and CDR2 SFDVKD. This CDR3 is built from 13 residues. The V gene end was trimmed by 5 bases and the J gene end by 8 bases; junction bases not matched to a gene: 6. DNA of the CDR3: TGTGCCACCAGTGGGAGTAGCGGGAGCCAGCAGTACTTC. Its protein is CATSGSSGSQQYF.

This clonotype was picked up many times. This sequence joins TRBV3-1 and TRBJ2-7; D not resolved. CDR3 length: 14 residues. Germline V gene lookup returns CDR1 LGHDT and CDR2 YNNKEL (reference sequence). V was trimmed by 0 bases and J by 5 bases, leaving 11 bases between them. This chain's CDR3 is CASSQEGRTHEQYF. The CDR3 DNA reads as TGTGCCAGCAGCCAAGAGGGAAGGACCCACGAGCAGTACTTC.

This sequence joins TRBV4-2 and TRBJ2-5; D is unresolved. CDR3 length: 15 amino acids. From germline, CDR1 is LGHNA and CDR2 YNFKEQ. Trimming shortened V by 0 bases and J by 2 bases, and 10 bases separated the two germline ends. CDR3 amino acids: CASSQDRLAQETQYF. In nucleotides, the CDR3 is TGTGCCAGCAGCCAAGATAGGTTGGCTCAAGAGACCCAGTACTTC.

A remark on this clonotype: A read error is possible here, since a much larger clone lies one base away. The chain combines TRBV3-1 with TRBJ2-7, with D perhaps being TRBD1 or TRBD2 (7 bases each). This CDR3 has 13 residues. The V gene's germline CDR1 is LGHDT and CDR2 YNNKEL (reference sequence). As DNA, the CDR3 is TGCGCCAGCCGCCCAGGGGGGGTTTCTGAGCAGTACTTC. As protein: CASRPGGVSEQYF.

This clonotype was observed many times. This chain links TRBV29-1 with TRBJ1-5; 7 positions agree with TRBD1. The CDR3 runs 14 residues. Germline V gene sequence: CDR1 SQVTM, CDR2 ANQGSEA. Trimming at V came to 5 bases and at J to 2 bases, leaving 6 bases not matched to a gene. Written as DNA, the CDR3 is TGCAGCGTTACCCAGGGGGGTCGCAATCAGCCCCAGCATTTT. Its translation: CSVTQGGRNQPQHF.

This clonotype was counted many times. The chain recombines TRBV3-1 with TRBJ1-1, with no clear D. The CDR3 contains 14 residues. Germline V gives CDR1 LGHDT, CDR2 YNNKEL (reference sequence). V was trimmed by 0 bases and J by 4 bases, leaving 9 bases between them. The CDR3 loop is CASSQDGRVTEAFF. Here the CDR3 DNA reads TGTGCCAGCAGCCAAGATGGTAGGGTCACTGAAGCTTTCTTT. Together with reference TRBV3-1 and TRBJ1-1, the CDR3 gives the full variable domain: DTAVSQTPKYLVTQMGNDKSIKCEQNLGHDTMYWYKQDSKKFLKIMFSYNNKELIINETVPNRFSPKSPDKAHLNLHINSLELGDSAVYFCASSQDGRVTEAFFGQGTRLTVV.

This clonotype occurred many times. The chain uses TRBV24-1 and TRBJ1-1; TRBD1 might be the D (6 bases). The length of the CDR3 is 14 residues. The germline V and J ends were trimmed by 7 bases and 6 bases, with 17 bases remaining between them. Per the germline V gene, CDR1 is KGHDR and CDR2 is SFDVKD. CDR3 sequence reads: CATRDRLPNAEAFF. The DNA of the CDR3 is TGTGCCACCAGGGACAGACTACCCAACGCTGAAGCTTTCTTT.

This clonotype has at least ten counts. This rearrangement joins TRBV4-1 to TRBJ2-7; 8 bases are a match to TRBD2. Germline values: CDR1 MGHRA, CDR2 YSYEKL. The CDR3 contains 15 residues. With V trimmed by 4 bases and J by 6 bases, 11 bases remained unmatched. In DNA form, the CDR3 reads TGCGCCAGCAGCCGAGTAGGGGCGGGAGGTGCCGAGCAGTACTTC. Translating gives CASSRVGAGGAEQYF.

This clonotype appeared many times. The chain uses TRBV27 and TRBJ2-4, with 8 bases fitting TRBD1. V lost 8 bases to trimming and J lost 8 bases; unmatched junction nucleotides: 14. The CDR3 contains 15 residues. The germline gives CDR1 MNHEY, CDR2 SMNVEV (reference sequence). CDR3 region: CASSSSRRGLDIQYF. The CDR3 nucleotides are TGTGCCAGCTCCTCCTCGCGCAGGGGGCTGGACATTCAGTACTTC.

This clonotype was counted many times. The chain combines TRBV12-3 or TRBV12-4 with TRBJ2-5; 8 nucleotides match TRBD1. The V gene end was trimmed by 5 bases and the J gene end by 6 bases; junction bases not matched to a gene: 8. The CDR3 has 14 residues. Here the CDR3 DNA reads TGTGCCAGCAGTCTCGGACAGGGTAGAAAGACCCAGTACTTC. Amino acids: CASSLGQGRKTQYF.

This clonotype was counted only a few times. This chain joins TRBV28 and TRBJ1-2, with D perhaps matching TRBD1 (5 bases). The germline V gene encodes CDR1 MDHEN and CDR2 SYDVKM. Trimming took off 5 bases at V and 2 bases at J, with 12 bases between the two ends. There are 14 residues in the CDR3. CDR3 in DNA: TGTGCCAGCAGTGTCTCAGGGATAAACTATGGCTACACCTTC. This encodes CASSVSGINYGYTF.

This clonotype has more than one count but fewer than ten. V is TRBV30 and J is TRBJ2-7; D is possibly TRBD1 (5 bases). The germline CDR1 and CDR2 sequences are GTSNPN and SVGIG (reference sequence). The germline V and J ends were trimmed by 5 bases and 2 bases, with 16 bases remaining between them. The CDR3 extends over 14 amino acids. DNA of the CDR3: TGTGCCTGGGGCGAATGGACAAATGCCTACGAGCAGTACTTC. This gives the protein CAWGEWTNAYEQYF.

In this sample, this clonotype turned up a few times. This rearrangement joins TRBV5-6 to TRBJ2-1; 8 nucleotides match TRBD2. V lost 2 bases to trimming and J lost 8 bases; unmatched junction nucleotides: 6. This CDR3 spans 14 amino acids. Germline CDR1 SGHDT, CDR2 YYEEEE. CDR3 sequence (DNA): TGTGCCAGCAGCTTAGGCGGGAGGCTCGATGAGCAGTTCTTC. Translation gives CASSLGGRLDEQFF.

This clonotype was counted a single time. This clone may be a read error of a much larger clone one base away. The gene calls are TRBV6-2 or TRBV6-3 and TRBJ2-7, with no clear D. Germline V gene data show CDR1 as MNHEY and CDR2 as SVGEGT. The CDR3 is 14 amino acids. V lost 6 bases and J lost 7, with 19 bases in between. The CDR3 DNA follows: TGTGCCAGCAGGGGGATAGGGTACGTTGAAGAGCAGTACTTC. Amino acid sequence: CASRGIGYVEEQYF.

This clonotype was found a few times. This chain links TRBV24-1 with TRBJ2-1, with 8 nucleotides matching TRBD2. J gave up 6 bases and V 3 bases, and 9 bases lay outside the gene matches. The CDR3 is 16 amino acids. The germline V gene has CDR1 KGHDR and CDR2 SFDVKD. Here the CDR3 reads CATSDGKREWSNEQFF. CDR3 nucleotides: TGTGCCACCAGTGATGGCAAGCGGGAGTGGAGCAATGAGCAGTTCTTC.

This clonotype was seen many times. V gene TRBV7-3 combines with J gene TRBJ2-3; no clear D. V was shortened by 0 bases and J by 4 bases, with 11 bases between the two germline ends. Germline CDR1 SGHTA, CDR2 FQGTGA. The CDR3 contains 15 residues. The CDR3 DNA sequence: TGTGCCAGCAGCTTAACAGGGCTCCGGGCAGATACGCAGTATTTT. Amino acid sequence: CASSLTGLRADTQYF.

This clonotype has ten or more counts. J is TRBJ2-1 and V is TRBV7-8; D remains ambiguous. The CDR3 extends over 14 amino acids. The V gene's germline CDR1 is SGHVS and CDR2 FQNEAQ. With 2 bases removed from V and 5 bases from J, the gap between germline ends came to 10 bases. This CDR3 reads CASSLTELNNEQFF. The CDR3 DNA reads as TGTGCCAGCAGCTTAACGGAGCTAAACAATGAGCAGTTCTTC.

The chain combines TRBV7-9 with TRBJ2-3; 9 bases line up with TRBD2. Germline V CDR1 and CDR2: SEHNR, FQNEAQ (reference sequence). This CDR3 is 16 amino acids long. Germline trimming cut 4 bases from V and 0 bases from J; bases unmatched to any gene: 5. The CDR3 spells CASSSIAGASTDTQYF. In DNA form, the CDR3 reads TGTGCCAGCAGCTCTATAGCGGGAGCTAGCACAGATACGCAGTATTTT.

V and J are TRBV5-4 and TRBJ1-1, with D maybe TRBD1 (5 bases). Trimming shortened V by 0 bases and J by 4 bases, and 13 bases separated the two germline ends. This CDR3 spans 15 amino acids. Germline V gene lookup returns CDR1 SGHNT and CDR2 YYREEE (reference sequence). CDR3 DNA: TGTGCCAGCAGCTTGGTTGGGGCTCCCTCCACTGAAGCTTTCTTT. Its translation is CASSLVGAPSTEAFF.